These 32 T cell receptor beta chains were sequenced from one sample in a study of read filtering for tumor transcriptome and immune sequencing. This library used around 400 ng RNA and molecular barcoded adaptors spanning alpha/delta and beta/gamma chains. A single record per CDR3 protein comes from TCRdb applying MiXCR to the reads. Of over 14,000 distinct CDR3 sequences listed, approximately 20% are singletons. The sample was a population of CD138-negative cells sorted from bone marrow. The receptors originated from a donor aged 40 or over with multiple myeloma.

This clonotype was observed a few times. J is TRBJ2-2 and V is TRBV2; no firm D call. Germline lookup yields CDR1 SNHLY and CDR2 FYNNEI. The CDR3 sequence is 14 residues long. The V gene lost 5 bases and the J gene lost 5 bases, with 12 bases spanning the gap. The DNA of the CDR3 is TGTGCCAGCAGTCGCCAGCTTGGGACCGGGGAGCTGTTTTTT. This translates into CASSRQLGTGELFF.

This clonotype has a count of ten or more. This chain joins TRBV12-5 and TRBJ1-1; D is perhaps TRBD1 (5 bases). The CDR3 totals 14 residues. In germline, CDR1 is LGHNT, CDR2 FRNRAP. V was trimmed by 1 base and J by 7 bases, leaving 13 bases between them. Here the CDR3 DNA reads TGTGCTAGTGGTTTGGCCGGGGAGAGGGGTGAAGCTTTCTTT. Translated: CASGLAGERGEAFF. Full variable domain (rest looked up from reference TRBV12-5 and TRBJ1-1): DARVTQTPRHKVTEMGQEVTMRCQPILGHNTVFWYRQTMMQGLELLAYFRNRAPLDDSGMPKDRFSAEMPDATLATLKIQPSEPRDSAVYFCASGLAGERGEAFFGQGTRLTVV.

This clonotype was found a few times. The chain combines TRBV2 with TRBJ2-2; the D gene is possibly TRBD1 (6 bases). Germline V gene data show CDR1 as SNHLY and CDR2 as FYNNEI. V was cut by 4 bases and J by 3 bases, with 24 bases left in between. This CDR3 is 19 amino acids long. The DNA for the CDR3 is TGTGCCAGCAGTGGCCTTCAGGGGTTAGGTGGGCGAGACACCGGGGAGCTGTTTTTT. Amino acid sequence: CASSGLQGLGGRDTGELFF.

The rearrangement uses TRBV20-1 and TRBJ2-7; D is perhaps TRBD2 (6 bases). From germline, CDR1 is DFQATT and CDR2 SNEGSKA (reference sequence). The V and J ends lost 6 bases and 0 bases respectively, with 18 bases between them. CDR3 length: 15 amino acids. The chain's CDR3 is CSAERRSGDSYEQYF. The CDR3 bases are TGCAGTGCCGAGAGGCGATCGGGGGACTCCTACGAGCAGTACTTC.

The table lists this clonotype with a few counts. The chain links TRBV4-1 to TRBJ2-5, with TRBD2 identical over 9 bases. Trimming cost V 6 bases and J 2 bases; bases outside gene matches: 13. The CDR3 extends over 17 amino acids. CDR1 and CDR2 from the germline V gene are MGHRA and YSYEKL. The CDR3 loop reads CASSPATKAGGQETQYF. In DNA form, the CDR3 reads TGCGCCAGCAGTCCGGCCACGAAGGCGGGGGGGCAAGAGACCCAGTACTTC.

In its sample, this clonotype was seen a few times. V and J are TRBV5-1 and TRBJ2-1, with 8 bases aligning to TRBD1. J gave up 1 base and V 1 base, and 4 bases lay outside the gene matches. Germline CDR1 SGHRS, CDR2 YFSETQ. The CDR3 length is 16 residues. CDR3 nucleotides: TGCGCCAGCAGCTTGAGTCGGGACAGGTCCTACAATGAGCAGTTCTTC. It translates to CASSLSRDRSYNEQFF.

This clonotype was recorded at least ten times. This chain uses TRBV27 with TRBJ2-7; D is perhaps TRBD1 (5 bases). Germline-derived CDR1 and CDR2 are MNHEY and SMNVEV (reference sequence). V lost 3 bases to trimming and J lost 0 bases, with 9 bases between them. The CDR3 consists of 14 residues. CDR3 DNA sequence: TGTGCCAGCAGTTTGACAGAGAGCTCCTACGAGCAGTACTTC. The encoded protein is CASSLTESSYEQYF.

This chain uses TRBV23-1 with TRBJ1-2; a weak D match, TRBD1 (5 bases). TRBV23-1 is an ORF; its function is uncertain. The CDR3 is made up of 13 amino acids. V gave up 4 bases and J gave up 4 bases, with 10 bases separating them. As DNA, the CDR3 is TGCGCCAGCAGTCGAGACAGTAGCTATGGCTACACCTTC. It encodes CASSRDSSYGYTF.

This clonotype was recorded many times. The chain joins TRBV5-1 to TRBJ2-1; D is possibly TRBD1 (6 bases). V lost 5 bases, J lost 5 bases, and 14 bases lay in between. CDR3 length equals 14 residues. Germline CDR1 and CDR2: SGHRS and YFSETQ. CDR3 coding DNA: TGCGCCAGCAGGGAACAGGGTGCTCACAATGAGCAGTTCTTC. This sequence encodes CASREQGAHNEQFF.

A word on this clonotype: One base away lies a much larger clone, so this may be a sequencing read error. The chain carries TRBV4-1 and TRBJ2-3; TRBD2 aligns across 9 bases. Germline V gives CDR1 MGHRA, CDR2 YSYEKL. The CDR3 extends over 16 amino acids. CDR3 protein: CAGSQGLAGITDTQYF. CDR3 bases: TGCGCCGGCAGCCAAGGTCTAGCGGGGATCACAGATACGCAGTATTTT.

This clonotype was counted ten times or more. The chain recombines TRBV29-1 with TRBJ2-1; D is possibly TRBD1 (6 bases). Germline-derived CDR1 and CDR2 are SQVTM and ANQGSEA. CDR3 length: 10 amino acids. The V and J ends lost 2 bases and 14 bases respectively, with 10 bases between them. The CDR3: CSVELRGEFF. The CDR3 DNA reads TGCAGCGTTGAACTCAGGGGCGAGTTCTTC.

The chain combines TRBV10-3 with TRBJ2-1; TRBD2 matches 7 bases. In germline, CDR1 is ENHRY, CDR2 SYGVKD. CDR3 length: 16 residues. V was pared by 6 bases and J by 0 bases, with 8 bases of the junction left unmatched. DNA of the CDR3: TGTGCCATCAGGGCGGGGGACCCAGGCTCCTACAATGAGCAGTTCTTC. This translates into CAIRAGDPGSYNEQFF.

The table lists this clonotype with many counts. CDR3 sequence reads: CASSQVGGGRYNEQFF. The CDR3 DNA reads as TGCGCCAGCAGCCAAGTTGGGGGAGGGAGGTACAATGAGCAGTTCTTC. J is TRBJ2-1 and V is TRBV4-1; 7 nucleotides line up with TRBD2. Germline V CDR1 and CDR2: MGHRA, YSYEKL. The CDR3 extends over 16 amino acids. V gave up 1 base and J gave up 4 bases; unmatched junction bases: 7.

For this clonotype: A much larger clone differs from this one at a single base, so this may be a read error. CDR3 sequence (DNA): TGTGCCAGCAGTTACACTTGGGGAGTGAACACTGAAGCTTTCTTT. The encoded protein is CASSYTWGVNTEAFF. The chain has TRBV6-5 and TRBJ1-1; no firm D call. This CDR3 has 15 amino acids. Trimming pared 2 bases from V and 0 bases from J, leaving 10 bases between. The V gene's germline CDR1 is MNHEY and CDR2 SVGAGI.

The chain uses TRBV5-4 and TRBJ2-5; 12 nucleotides agree with TRBD1. The V gene end was trimmed by 4 bases and the J gene end by 3 bases; junction bases not matched to a gene: 7. Germline values: CDR1 SGHNT, CDR2 YYREEE (reference sequence). The CDR3 runs 16 residues. The chain's CDR3 is CASSPPGQGAKETQYF. The CDR3 DNA reads as TGTGCCAGCAGCCCCCCGGGACAGGGGGCAAAAGAGACCCAGTACTTC.

As for this clonotype: One junction end does not reproduce the germline sequence, and a read error may be involved. The rearrangement uses TRBV5-6 and TRBJ2-2; TRBD1 is a possible D gene (5 bases). Germline V CDR1 and CDR2: SGHDT, YYEEEE. This CDR3 is 15 amino acids long. CDR3 sequence: CASSSKIANTRELFF. The CDR3 DNA reads as TGTGCCAGCAGCTCGAAAATCGCGAACACCAGGGAACTGTTTTTT.

This clonotype appeared many times. The V gene is TRBV28, the J gene TRBJ2-1; D gene uncertain. V was trimmed by 11 bases and J by 6 bases, leaving 11 bases between them. This CDR3 region has 11 residues. Germline CDR1 MDHEN, CDR2 SYDVKM. CDR3 sequence (DNA): TGTGCCGGGTCCGTGGGCAATGAGCAGTTCTTC. It is translated as CAGSVGNEQFF.

The chain is built from TRBV6-1 and TRBJ2-2, with 7 bases fitting TRBD1. The CDR3 is 15 amino acids. V shed 1 base and J 5 bases; nucleotides not matched to a gene: 4. The germline CDR1 and CDR2 sequences are MNHNS and SASEGT. DNA for the CDR3: TGTGCCAGCAGTGAAGTGGCAGGGGGAACCGGGGAGCTGTTTTTT. Translated, it gives CASSEVAGGTGELFF.

Concerning this clonotype: This could be a read error, since a much larger clone is one nucleotide away. The rearrangement joins TRBV29-1 to TRBJ2-7, with D hard to call. Per the germline V gene, CDR1 is SQVTM and CDR2 is ANQGSEA. This CDR3 has 11 residues. V shed 3 bases and J shed 1 base, with 4 bases lying between them. In DNA, the CDR3 is TGCAGCGTTGACGTATCCTACGAGCAGTACTTC. Its translation: CSVDVSYEQYF.

This clonotype has at least ten counts. The J gene is TRBJ2-4, the V gene TRBV27; D is possibly TRBD1 (5 bases). The V and J ends lost 4 bases and 4 bases respectively, with 17 bases between them. The CDR3 loop spans 16 amino acids. Germline loops: CDR1 MNHEY, CDR2 SMNVEV (reference sequence). The CDR3 here is CASSSLPDRPKNIQYF. In DNA, the CDR3 is TGTGCCAGCAGTTCCCTCCCCGACAGACCTAAAAACATTCAGTACTTC.

This clonotype was detected ten times or more. The chain combines TRBV24-1 with TRBJ2-2; D uncertain. This CDR3 is 15 amino acids long. Germline CDR1 and CDR2: KGHDR and SFDVKD. V gave up 5 bases and J gave up 2 bases, with 11 bases separating them. The CDR3 is CATSVSHPNTGELFF. CDR3 DNA: TGTGCCACCAGTGTCTCACACCCTAACACCGGGGAGCTGTTTTTT.

This clonotype was counted a few times. A much larger clone differs by one base, so this may be a read error. The chain links TRBV11-2 to TRBJ2-3; no clear D gene. The CDR3 totals 14 residues. In germline, CDR1 is SGHAT, CDR2 FQNNGV. CDR3 sequence reads: CVSSLTTFADTQYF. The CDR3 nucleotides read TGTGTCAGCAGCTTAACCACCTTTGCGGATACGCAGTATTTT.

This clonotype was observed a handful of times. CDR3 coding DNA: TGTGCCTGGAGTGTCAGTGGGCGAGAGACCCAGTACTTC. It is translated as CAWSVSGRETQYF. This chain links TRBV30 with TRBJ2-5; D gene ambiguous. Germline CDR1 is GTSNPN and CDR2 is SVGIG (reference sequence). The CDR3 contains 13 residues. Trimming pared 0 bases from V and 4 bases from J, leaving 9 bases between.

This clonotype was seen repeatedly, ten times or more. The chain links TRBV12-3 or TRBV12-4 to TRBJ1-5; a weak D match, TRBD1 (5 bases). The CDR3 runs 13 residues. V gave up 4 bases and J gave up 4 bases, with 8 bases separating them. The CDR3 loop is CASSSRQNQPQHF. The CDR3 DNA is TGTGCCAGCAGTTCCAGACAGAATCAGCCCCAGCATTTT.

This clonotype showed up many times. The chain joins TRBV4-2 to TRBJ2-7; possibly TRBD1 for D (6 bases). This CDR3 region has 13 residues. The V end lost 3 bases, the J end lost 2 bases, and 8 bases lay between the germline ends. Germline V gene sequence: CDR1 LGHNA, CDR2 YNFKEQ. The CDR3 DNA reads as TGTGCCAGCAGCCATCAGGGGCCCTACGAGCAGTACTTC. It yields the protein CASSHQGPYEQYF.

The rearrangement links TRBV13 to TRBJ2-6, with a tentative D call TRBD2 (5 bases). This CDR3 comprises 18 residues. V lost 1 base to trimming and J lost 4 bases, with 17 bases between them. The V gene's germline CDR1 is PRHDT and CDR2 FYEKMQ (reference sequence). CDR3 nucleotides: TGTGCCAGCAGCTTAGAGAGGGAAAGAGCGGAAGGGGCCAACGTCCTGACTTTC. It codes for CASSLERERAEGANVLTF.

This clonotype was detected ten times or more. This chain connects TRBV7-8 to TRBJ1-3, with D hard to call. This CDR3 has 16 residues. The V gene lost 3 bases and the J gene lost 0 bases, with 12 bases spanning the gap. From germline, CDR1 is SGHVS and CDR2 FQNEAQ. In DNA, the CDR3 is TGTGCCAGCAGCTTTACCTTGCAGAGCTCTGGAAACACCATATATTTT. Encoded protein: CASSFTLQSSGNTIYF.

Of note for this clonotype: This could be a read error, since a much larger clone is one nucleotide away. This rearrangement joins TRBV11-2 to TRBJ1-1; 10 bases are a match to TRBD1. This CDR3 has 14 residues. Per germline, CDR1 SGHAT and CDR2 FQNNGV. CDR3 amino acids: CVSSNGQGVTEAFF. In DNA form, the CDR3 reads TGTGTCAGCAGCAACGGACAGGGGGTCACTGAAGCTTTCTTT.

The rearrangement links TRBV7-9 to TRBJ1-1; D may be TRBD1 (6 bases). The V and J ends lost 4 bases and 4 bases respectively, with 13 bases between them. CDR1 is SEHNR and CDR2 is FQNEAQ in the germline V gene (reference sequence). CDR3 length: 14 amino acids. In nucleotides, the CDR3 is TGTGCCAGCAGCTACACAGGGAACGGCACTGAAGCTTTCTTT. Protein product: CASSYTGNGTEAFF.

At least ten counts were recorded for this clonotype. V is TRBV6-6 and J is TRBJ1-6; TRBD1 matches at 7 bases. The CDR3 runs to 14 residues. With 4 bases clipped from V and 5 bases from J, the junction kept 2 bases outside the gene matches. From germline, CDR1 is MNHNY and CDR2 SVGAGI (reference sequence). The CDR3 DNA sequence: TGTGCCAGCAGTTTACAGGGGCATAATTCACCCCTCCACTTT. This translates into CASSLQGHNSPLHF.

This clonotype was counted ten times or more. The rearrangement uses TRBV20-1 and TRBJ2-7; D perhaps matches TRBD2 (6 bases). The CDR3 spans 13 residues. Trimming cost V 5 bases and J 7 bases, with 18 bases left between them. Germline lookup yields CDR1 DFQATT and CDR2 SNEGSKA (reference sequence). Here the CDR3 DNA reads TGCAGTGCTCCCCTGGGGGGTTTGCGGGAGCAGTACTTC. Translation: CSAPLGGLREQYF.

This clonotype was seen repeatedly, ten times or more. The rearrangement joins TRBV19 to TRBJ2-1; a weak D match, TRBD2 (5 bases). CDR3 size: 14 residues. Germline CDR1 reads LNHDA; CDR2 reads SQIVND (reference sequence). Trimming removed 4 bases from V and 9 bases from J, with 16 bases in between. The CDR3 protein is CASSNGIPGSEQFF. The CDR3 DNA is TGTGCCAGTAGTAATGGAATCCCGGGGAGTGAGCAGTTCTTC. Full variable domain (rest looked up from reference TRBV19 and TRBJ2-1): DGGITQSPKYLFRKEGQNVTLSCEQNLNHDAMYWYRQDPGQGLRLIYYSQIVNDFQKGDIAEGYSVSREKKESFPLTVTSAQKNPTAFYLCASSNGIPGSEQFFGPGTRLTVL.